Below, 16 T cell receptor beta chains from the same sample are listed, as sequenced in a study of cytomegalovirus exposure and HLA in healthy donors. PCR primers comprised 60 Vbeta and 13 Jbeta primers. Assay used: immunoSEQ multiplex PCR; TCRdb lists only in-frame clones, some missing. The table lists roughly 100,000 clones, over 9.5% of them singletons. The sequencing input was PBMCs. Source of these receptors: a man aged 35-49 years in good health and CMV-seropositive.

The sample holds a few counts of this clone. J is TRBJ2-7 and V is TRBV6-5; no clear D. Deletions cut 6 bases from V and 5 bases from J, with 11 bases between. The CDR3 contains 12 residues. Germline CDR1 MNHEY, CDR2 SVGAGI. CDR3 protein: CASSPPGHEQYF. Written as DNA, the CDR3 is TGTGCCAGCAGCCCTCCAGGCCACGAGCAGTACTTC.

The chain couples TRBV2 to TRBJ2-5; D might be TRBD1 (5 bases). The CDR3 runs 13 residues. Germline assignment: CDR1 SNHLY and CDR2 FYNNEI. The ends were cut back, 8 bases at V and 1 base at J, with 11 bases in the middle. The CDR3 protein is CASGNRIQETQYF. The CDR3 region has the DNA TGTGCCAGCGGAAACAGGATCCAAGAGACCCAGTACTTC.

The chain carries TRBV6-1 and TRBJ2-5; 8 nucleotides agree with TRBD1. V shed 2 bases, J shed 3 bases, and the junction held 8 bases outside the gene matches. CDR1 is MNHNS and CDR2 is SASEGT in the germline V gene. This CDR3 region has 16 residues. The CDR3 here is CASSEMGQVLKETQYF. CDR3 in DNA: TGTGCCAGCAGTGAAATGGGACAGGTTTTGAAAGAGACCCAGTACTTC.

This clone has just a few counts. This CDR3 reads CASSPPGLAVYNEQFF. As DNA, the CDR3 is TGTGCCAGCAGCCCCCCGGGACTAGCAGTCTACAATGAGCAGTTCTTC. The chain carries TRBV9 and TRBJ2-1, with 9 bases aligning to TRBD2. Germline CDR1 reads SGDLS; CDR2 reads YYNGEE. The V segment lost 4 bases and the J segment 3 bases; nucleotides outside the gene matches: 8. The CDR3 is made up of 16 amino acids.

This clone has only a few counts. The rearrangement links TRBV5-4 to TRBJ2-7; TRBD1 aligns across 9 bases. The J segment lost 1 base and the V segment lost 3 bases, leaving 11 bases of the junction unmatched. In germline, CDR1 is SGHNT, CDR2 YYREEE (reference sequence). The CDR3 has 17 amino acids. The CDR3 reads CASSSHPPTGGSYEQYF. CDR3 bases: TGTGCCAGCAGCTCCCACCCACCGACAGGGGGGTCCTACGAGCAGTACTTC.

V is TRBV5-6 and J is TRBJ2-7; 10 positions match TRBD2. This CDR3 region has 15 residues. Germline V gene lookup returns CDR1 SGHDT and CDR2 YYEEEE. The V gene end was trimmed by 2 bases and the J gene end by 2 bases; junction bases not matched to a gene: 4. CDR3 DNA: TGTGCCAGCAGCTTAGGGACTAGCGCGACCTACGAGCAGTACTTC. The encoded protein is CASSLGTSATYEQYF.

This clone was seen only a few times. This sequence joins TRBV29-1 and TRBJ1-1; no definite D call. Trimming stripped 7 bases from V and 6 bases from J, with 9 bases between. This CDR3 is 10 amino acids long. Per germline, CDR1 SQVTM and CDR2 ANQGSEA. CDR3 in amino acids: CSAVSPEAFF. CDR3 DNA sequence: TGCAGCGCCGTATCCCCTGAAGCTTTCTTT. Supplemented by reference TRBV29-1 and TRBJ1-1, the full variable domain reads SAVISQKPSRDICQRGTSLTIQCQVDSQVTMMFWYRQQPGQSLTLIATANQGSEATYESGFVIDKFPISRPNLTFSTLTVSNMSPEDSSIYLCSAVSPEAFFGQGTRLTVV.

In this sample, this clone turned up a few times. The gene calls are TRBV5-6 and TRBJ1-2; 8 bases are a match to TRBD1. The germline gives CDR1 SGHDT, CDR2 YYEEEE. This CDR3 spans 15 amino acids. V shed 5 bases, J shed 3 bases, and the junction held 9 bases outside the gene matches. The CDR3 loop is CASSPGTGYDYGYTF. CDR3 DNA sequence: TGTGCCAGCAGTCCCGGGACAGGTTACGACTATGGCTACACCTTC.

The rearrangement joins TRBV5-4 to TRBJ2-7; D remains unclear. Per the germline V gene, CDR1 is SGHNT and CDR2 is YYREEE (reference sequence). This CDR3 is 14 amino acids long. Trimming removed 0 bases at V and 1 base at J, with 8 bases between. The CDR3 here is CASSLDPGSYEQYF. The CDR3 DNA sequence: TGTGCCAGCAGCTTGGATCCGGGTTCCTACGAGCAGTACTTC.

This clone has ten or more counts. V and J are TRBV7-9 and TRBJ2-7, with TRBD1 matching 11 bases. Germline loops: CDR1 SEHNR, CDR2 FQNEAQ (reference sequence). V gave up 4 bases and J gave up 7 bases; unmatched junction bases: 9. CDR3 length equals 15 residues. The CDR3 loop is CASSYPDRGLWEQYF. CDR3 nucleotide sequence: TGTGCCAGCAGCTACCCGGACAGGGGGCTGTGGGAGCAGTACTTC.

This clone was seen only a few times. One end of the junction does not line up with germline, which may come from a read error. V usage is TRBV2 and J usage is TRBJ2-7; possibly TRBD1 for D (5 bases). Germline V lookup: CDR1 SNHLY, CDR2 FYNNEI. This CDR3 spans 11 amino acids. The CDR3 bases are TGTGCCAGCCGTGACAGCTACGAGCAGTACTTC. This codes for CASRDSYEQYF.

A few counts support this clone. CDR3 amino acids: CASAGSLVYEQYF. CDR3 nucleotide sequence: TGTGCCAGCGCCGGGAGCCTTGTCTACGAGCAGTACTTC. The chain has TRBV7-2 and TRBJ2-7; tentative D call: TRBD2 (6 bases). Germline-derived CDR1 and CDR2 are SGHTA and FQGNSA. The CDR3 runs to 13 residues. V shed 8 bases and J shed 3 bases, with 14 bases lying between them.

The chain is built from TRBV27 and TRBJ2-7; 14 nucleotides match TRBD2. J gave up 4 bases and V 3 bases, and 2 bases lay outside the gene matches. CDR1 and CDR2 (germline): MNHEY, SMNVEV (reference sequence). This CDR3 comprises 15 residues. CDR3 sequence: CASSLGTSGSYEQYF. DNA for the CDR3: TGTGCCAGCAGTTTGGGGACTAGCGGGAGTTACGAGCAGTACTTC.

The CDR3 is CSVVAASGRTYNEQFF. The CDR3 coding sequence is TGCAGCGTTGTAGCTGCTAGCGGGCGAACCTACAATGAGCAGTTCTTC. This chain uses TRBV29-1 with TRBJ2-1; 8 positions agree with TRBD2. Germline CDR1 SQVTM, CDR2 ANQGSEA. The V gene end was trimmed by 4 bases and the J gene end by 2 bases; junction bases not matched to a gene: 10. There are 16 residues in the CDR3.

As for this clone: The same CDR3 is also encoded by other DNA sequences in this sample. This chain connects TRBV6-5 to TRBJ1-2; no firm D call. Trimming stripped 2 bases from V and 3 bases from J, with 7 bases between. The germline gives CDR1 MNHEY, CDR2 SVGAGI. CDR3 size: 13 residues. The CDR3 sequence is CASSYGRDYGYTF. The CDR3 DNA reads TGTGCCAGCAGTTACGGGAGAGACTATGGCTACACCTTC.

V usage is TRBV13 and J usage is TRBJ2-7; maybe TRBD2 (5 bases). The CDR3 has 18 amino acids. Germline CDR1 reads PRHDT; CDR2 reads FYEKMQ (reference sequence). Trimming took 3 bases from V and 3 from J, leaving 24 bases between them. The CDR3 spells CASSFGVQSKVSGYEQYF. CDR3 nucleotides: TGTGCCAGCAGCTTCGGGGTTCAAAGTAAGGTTTCTGGCTACGAGCAGTACTTC.